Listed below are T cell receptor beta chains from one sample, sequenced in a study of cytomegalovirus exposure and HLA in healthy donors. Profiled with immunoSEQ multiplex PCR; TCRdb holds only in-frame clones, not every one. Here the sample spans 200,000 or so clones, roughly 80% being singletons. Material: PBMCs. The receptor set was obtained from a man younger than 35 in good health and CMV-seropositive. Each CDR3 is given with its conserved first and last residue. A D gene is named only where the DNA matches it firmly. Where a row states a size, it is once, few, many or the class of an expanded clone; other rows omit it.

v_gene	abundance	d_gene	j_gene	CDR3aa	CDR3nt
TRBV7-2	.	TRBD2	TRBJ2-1	CASSFGLAGGGNEQFF	TGTGCCAGCAGCTTTGGTCTAGCGGGAGGAGGTAATGAGCAGTTCTTC
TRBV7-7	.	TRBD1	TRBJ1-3	CASSEIGTGRRYPNTIYF	TGTGCCAGCAGCGAGATCGGGACAGGTAGACGATATCCAAACACCATATATTTT
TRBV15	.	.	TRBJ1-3	CATSGGGAPAGNTIYF	TGTGCCACCAGCGGTGGGGGGGCGCCGGCTGGAAACACCATATATTTT
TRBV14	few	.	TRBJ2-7	CASSQGLAFYEQYF	TGTGCCAGCAGCCAAGGATTAGCCTTCTACGAGCAGTACTTC
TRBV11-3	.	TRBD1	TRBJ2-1	CASSRTGVNEQFF	TGTGCCAGCAGCCGGACAGGGGTTAATGAGCAGTTCTTC
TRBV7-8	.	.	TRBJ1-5	CASSAGVSNQPQHF	TGTGCCAGCAGCGCCGGGGTGAGCAATCAGCCCCAGCATTTT
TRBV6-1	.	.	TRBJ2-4	CASSEAPLAKNIQYF	TGTGCCAGCAGTGAAGCCCCCTTAGCCAAAAACATTCAGTACTTC
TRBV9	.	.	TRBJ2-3	CASSPEAGSVLDTQYF	TGTGCCAGCAGCCCGGAGGCGGGATCAGTACTAGATACGCAGTATTTT
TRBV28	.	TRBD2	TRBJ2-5	CASSSAIPGLAAQETQYF	TGTGCCAGCAGCTCCGCGATACCGGGACTAGCGGCTCAAGAGACCCAGTACTTC
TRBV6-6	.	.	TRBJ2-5	CASTLRMLETQYF	TGTGCCAGCACCCTGCGTATGTTAGAGACCCAGTACTTC